This TCR beta chain emerged from a study of T cells after posttransplantation cyclophosphamide. General observations from the study: Recipient CMV seropositivity and CMV reactivation strongly tracked TRB clonality. Blood and skin or GI T cell repertoires showed limited TRB overlap.

Unmatched junction bases numbered 5, after V lost 0 bases and J lost 5 bases. The CDR3 sequence is 16 residues long. Germline V gene lookup returns CDR1 MNHEY and CDR2 SVGAGI. Produced via immunoSEQ multiplex PCR; TCRdb's table is partial and in-frame only. The sample shows under 50,000 clones, no singletons; the ten largest hold 2% to 2.5%. This clone was counted many times. What it binds is not known. The chain carries TRBV6-5 and TRBJ2-3; 10 nucleotides agree with TRBD2. Sequencing was performed on PBMCs. The receptor was isolated from a man aged 35-49 years in good health, CMV-negative, and a related stem cell transplant donor. The CDR3 region has the DNA TGTGCCAGCAGTTACTCTTTAGCGGGAGGCATAGATACGCAGTATTTT. This codes for CASSYSLAGGIDTQYF.